The next 14 T cell receptor beta chains were all read from a single sample in a study of T cells in tuberculosis. Some clones are missing from TCRdb's copy, which holds only in-frame ones; the method was immunoSEQ multiplex PCR. The sample lists 25,000 to 35,000 clones, about 95% occurring once. Sequencing was done on a sample of PBMCs. These receptor sequences come from a donor aged 10 to 29 with latent tuberculosis or without tuberculosis infection.

This rearrangement joins TRBV9 to TRBJ2-2; tentative D call: TRBD2 (6 bases). Trimming took 1 base from V and 6 from J, leaving 16 bases between them. The CDR3 contains 16 residues. Germline V gene data show CDR1 as SGDLS and CDR2 as YYNGEE. Written as DNA, the CDR3 is TGTGCCAGCAGCGTATCCCCTTCAGCGGGTTCCGGGGAGCTGTTTTTT. Amino acid sequence: CASSVSPSAGSGELFF.

The rearrangement uses TRBV6-6 and TRBJ1-5; a possible D gene is TRBD1 (5 bases). V lost 2 bases and J 3 bases, leaving 11 bases between the germline ends. Germline V gives CDR1 MNHNY, CDR2 SVGAGI (reference sequence). The CDR3 has 15 amino acids. For the CDR3, the DNA is TGTGCCAGCAGTTACGCTGGGGGGGTCAATCAGCCCCAGCATTTT. Translating it yields CASSYAGGVNQPQHF.

The chain employs TRBV7-3 and TRBJ2-1; 7 bases align to TRBD2. V trimming: 1 base; J trimming: 5 bases; junction bases outside the gene matches: 2. Germline CDR1 SGHTA, CDR2 FQGTGA. This CDR3 is 14 amino acids long. CDR3 in amino acids: CASSLIAGNNEQFF. In DNA, the CDR3 is TGTGCCAGCAGCTTAATAGCGGGTAACAATGAGCAGTTCTTC. The variable domain in full, completed from reference TRBV7-3 and TRBJ2-1, reads GAGVSQTPSNKVTEKGKYVELRCDPISGHTALYWYRQSLGQGPEFLIYFQGTGAADDSGLPNDRFFAVRPEGSVSTLKIQRTERGDSAVYLCASSLIAGNNEQFFGPGTRLTVL.

V gene TRBV7-9 combines with J gene TRBJ1-1, with TRBD1 as a possible D gene (5 bases). Looked up from germline, CDR1 is SEHNR and CDR2 is FQNEAQ (reference sequence). The CDR3 runs 14 residues. Trimming pared 1 base from V and 4 bases from J, leaving 10 bases between. The CDR3 coding sequence is TGTGCCAGCAGCTTAGTCCGGGGGTCCACTGAAGCTTTCTTT. Translated: CASSLVRGSTEAFF.

As for this clone: The DNA is left out, because the CDR3 cannot be placed on it with certainty; the CDR3 is given as TCRdb lists it. This sequence joins TRBV27 and TRBJ1-1; the table assigns TRBD1, which was not confirmed against the DNA. The CDR3 sequence runs 14 residues, both termini included. The V gene's germline CDR1 is MNHEY and CDR2 SMNVEV (reference sequence). The CDR3 sequence: CASSFGEGVSEAFF.

The chain links TRBV5-1 to TRBJ2-1; 10 bases agree with TRBD2. CDR3 length: 19 residues. Germline V gives CDR1 SGHRS, CDR2 YFSETQ. Germline trimming cut 0 bases from V and 1 base from J; bases unmatched to any gene: 10. CDR3 residues: CASSLGLAGAFGSYNEQFF. The CDR3 DNA is TGCGCCAGCAGCTTGGGGCTAGCGGGGGCCTTTGGATCCTACAATGAGCAGTTCTTC.

This clone was observed once. This chain joins TRBV13 and TRBJ2-3; TRBD1 aligns across 8 bases. CDR1 is PRHDT, CDR2 FYEKMQ, per germline (reference sequence). With V trimmed by 5 bases and J by 4 bases, 2 bases remained unmatched. The CDR3 has 13 amino acids. CDR3 bases: TGTGCCAGCAGCACACAGGGGGCAGATACGCAGTATTTT. It is translated as CASSTQGADTQYF. Looking up the rest from reference TRBV13 and TRBJ2-3 gives the full variable domain: AAGVIQSPRHLIKEKRETATLKCYPIPRHDTVYWYQQGPGQDPQFLISFYEKMQSDKGSIPDRFSAQQFSDYHSELNMSSLELGDSALYFCASSTQGADTQYFGPGTRLTVL.

This clone was seen only a few times. The rearrangement links TRBV4-3 to TRBJ2-7; 11 bases line up with TRBD2. The V gene end was trimmed by 0 bases and the J gene end by 3 bases; junction bases not matched to a gene: 1. This CDR3 has 15 residues. The germline V gene encodes CDR1 LGHNA and CDR2 YSLEER. Here the CDR3 DNA reads TGCGCCAGCAGCCAAGATACTAGCGGGGGCTACGAGCAGTACTTC. Translated, it gives CASSQDTSGGYEQYF.

This chain uses TRBV6-1 with TRBJ1-1, with TRBD1 matching over 7 bases. Per germline, CDR1 MNHNS and CDR2 SASEGT. This CDR3 has 12 residues. Trimming at V came to 6 bases and at J to 5 bases, leaving 3 bases not matched to a gene. The CDR3 loop is CASSQGVTEAFF. The CDR3, as DNA: TGTGCCAGCAGCCAGGGGGTTACTGAAGCTTTCTTT.

This chain joins TRBV5-4 and TRBJ2-4, with 10 bases fitting TRBD2. V shed 6 bases, J shed 7 bases, and the junction held 13 bases outside the gene matches. The CDR3 length is 16 residues. CDR1 and CDR2 from the germline V gene are SGHNT and YYREEE (reference sequence). CDR3 sequence (DNA): TGTGCCAGCACCCGGGGTCTAGCGGGAGAGGGGAACATTCAGTACTTC. It translates to CASTRGLAGEGNIQYF.

The rearrangement uses TRBV6-5 and TRBJ2-1; D is possibly TRBD2 (5 bases). V shed 0 bases and J shed 8 bases, with 14 bases lying between them. The CDR3 runs to 15 residues. CDR1 is MNHEY and CDR2 is SVGAGI in the germline V gene. CDR3 nucleotide sequence: TGTGCCAGCAGTTACTCGGGAACGGGGTTGTATGAGCAGTTCTTC. Its translation is CASSYSGTGLYEQFF.

The rearrangement uses TRBV5-1 and TRBJ2-7, with 8 nucleotides matching TRBD2. Germline CDR1 is SGHRS and CDR2 is YFSETQ. J was trimmed by 3 bases and V by 4 bases; bases with no gene match: 3. This CDR3 has 13 residues. The chain's CDR3 is CASSKSGGYEQYF. Here the CDR3 DNA reads TGCGCCAGCAGCAAAAGCGGGGGCTACGAGCAGTACTTC.

V usage is TRBV15 and J usage is TRBJ1-1; D uncertain. Germline values: CDR1 LNHNV, CDR2 YYDKDF (reference sequence). V was trimmed by 9 bases and J by 0 bases, leaving 11 bases between them. The CDR3 contains 13 residues. This CDR3 reads CATTTYMNTEAFF. DNA of the CDR3: TGTGCCACTACCACATATATGAACACTGAAGCTTTCTTT.

The chain couples TRBV7-3 to TRBJ1-1, with D hard to call. Deletions cut 0 bases from V and 3 bases from J, with 11 bases between. This CDR3 has 15 residues. The germline V gene encodes CDR1 SGHTA and CDR2 FQGTGA. The CDR3 loop is CASSLTGRADTEAFF. In DNA, the CDR3 is TGTGCCAGCAGCTTAACAGGCCGCGCGGACACTGAAGCTTTCTTT.